A selection of T cell receptor beta chains follows, all from one sample in a study of post-analysis software for immune sequencing data. TCRdb re-called the PCR reads with MiXCR, one entry per CDR3 protein. The data hold roughly 800,000 distinct CDR3 sequences, with 40% to 55% observed a single time. Sequenced material: blood. All receptors come from a girl between 10 and 17 years old with multiple sclerosis. Each CDR3 is given with its conserved first and last residue. The D gene is left open where the match is weak. A clone size is listed for some rows: how often the clone was seen (once, few, many), or a class if it is expanded.

cdr3_aa,cdr3_nt,cdr3_length,j_call,d_call,clone_size,v_call
CASKGAGWGQETQYF,TGTGCCAGTAAAGGAGCGGGGTGGGGCCAAGAGACCCAGTACTTC,15,TRBJ2-5,TRBD2,.,TRBV19
CASSLAGGAGELFF,TGTGCCAGCAGCTTAGCGGGAGGGGCCGGGGAGCTGTTTTTT,14,TRBJ2-2,TRBD2,.,TRBV7-6
CASSQETGPNSYEQYF,TGCGCCAGCAGCCAAGAGACGGGGCCTAACTCCTACGAGCAGTACTTC,16,TRBJ2-7,.,few,TRBV4-1
CASSRRIGGETQYF,TGTGCCAGCAGCCGCCGAATAGGTGGGGAGACCCAGTACTTC,14,TRBJ2-5,.,.,TRBV4-2
CATSRAGWDEKLFF,TGTGCCACCAGCAGAGCTGGGTGGGATGAAAAACTGTTTTTT,14,TRBJ1-4,.,.,TRBV15
CASSGDNSQETQYF,TGCGCCAGCAGCGGCGACAACTCCCAAGAGACCCAGTACTTC,14,TRBJ2-5,.,.,TRBV5-1
CASSYIIGQGRNEQFF,TGTGCCAGCAGTTACATAATCGGGCAGGGGCGCAATGAGCAGTTCTTC,16,TRBJ2-1,.,.,TRBV6-6
CSARVGPALGEQYF,TGCAGTGCTAGAGTCGGGCCAGCCCTGGGGGAGCAGTACTTC,14,TRBJ2-7,.,.,TRBV20-1
CASRRMGGTDTQYF,TGTGCCAGCAGGCGGATGGGGGGCACAGATACGCAGTATTTT,14,TRBJ2-3,.,.,TRBV9
CASRRQNSYEQYF,TGTGCCAGTAGAAGACAGAACTCCTACGAGCAGTACTTC,13,TRBJ2-7,.,few,TRBV19
CGAPTGGPDYGYTF,TGCGGTGCTCCCACCGGGGGGCCTGACTATGGCTACACCTTC,14,TRBJ1-2,.,.,TRBV20-1
CASSGTSGRLRETQYF,TGTGCCAGCAGTGGGACTAGCGGGAGATTAAGGGAGACCCAGTACTTC,16,TRBJ2-5,TRBD2,.,TRBV2
CASSFGLAVETRYF,TGTGCCAGCAGCTTCGGACTAGCGGTAGAGACCCGGTACTTC,14,TRBJ2-7,TRBD2,.,TRBV7-2
CASSYSRVAVGYTF,TGTGCCAGCAGTTACTCCAGGGTTGCAGTTGGCTACACCTTC,14,TRBJ1-2,.,.,TRBV6-5
CASSLENGEQYF,TGTGCCAGCAGCTTGGAGAATGGCGAGCAGTACTTC,12,TRBJ2-7,.,few,TRBV5-6
CASSLNSGQQETQYF,TGTGCCAGCAGCTTAAACTCCGGACAGCAAGAGACCCAGTACTTC,15,TRBJ2-5,.,.,TRBV7-2
CALHAGNSYEQYF,TGTGCCCTCCATGCCGGGAACTCCTACGAGCAGTACTTC,13,TRBJ2-7,.,few,TRBV6-9
CASSQDGGVGYEQYF,TGCGCCAGCAGCCAAGATGGAGGGGTCGGATACGAGCAGTACTTC,15,TRBJ2-7,.,few,TRBV4-3
CSATDSNYEQYF,TGCAGTGCTACGGACAGTAATTACGAGCAGTACTTC,12,TRBJ2-7,.,.,TRBV20-1
CASSPKGRLSDEQYF,TGTGCCAGCAGCCCCAAGGGACGGCTGTCTGACGAGCAGTACTTC,15,TRBJ2-7,.,few,TRBV27
CASSLGWDNNEQFF,TGTGCCAGCAGCTTGGGGTGGGACAACAATGAGCAGTTCTTC,14,TRBJ2-1,.,.,TRBV5-6
CASSLSRLASYNEQFF,TGTGCCAGCAGTTTATCGAGGCTAGCGTCCTACAATGAGCAGTTCTTC,16,TRBJ2-1,.,.,TRBV27
CASSDQGTDTQYF,TGTGCCAGCAGTGACCAGGGCACAGATACGCAGTATTTT,13,TRBJ2-3,.,.,TRBV6-2/TRBV6-3
CASATTGGNTEAFF,TGTGCCAGCGCCACGACAGGGGGGAACACTGAAGCTTTCTTT,14,TRBJ1-1,TRBD1,.,TRBV25-1
CASCGGPSYNEQFF,TGTGCCAGCTGCGGGGGGCCCAGCTACAATGAGCAGTTCTTC,14,TRBJ2-1,TRBD2,.,TRBV12-3/TRBV12-4
CATSHVDRGYEQYF,TGTGCCACCAGTCACGTGGACAGGGGCTACGAGCAGTACTTC,14,TRBJ2-7,TRBD1,few,TRBV15